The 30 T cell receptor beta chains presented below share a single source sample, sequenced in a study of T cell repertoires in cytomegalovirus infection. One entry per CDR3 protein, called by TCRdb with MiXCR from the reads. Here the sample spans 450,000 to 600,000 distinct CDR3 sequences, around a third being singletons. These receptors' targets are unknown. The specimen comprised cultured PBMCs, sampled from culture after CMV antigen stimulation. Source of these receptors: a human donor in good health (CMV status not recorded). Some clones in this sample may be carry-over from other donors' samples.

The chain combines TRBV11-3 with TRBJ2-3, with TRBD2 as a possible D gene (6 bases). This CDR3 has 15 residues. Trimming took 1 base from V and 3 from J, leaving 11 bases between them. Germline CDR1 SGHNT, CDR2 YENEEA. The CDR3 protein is CASSLGSGETDTQYF. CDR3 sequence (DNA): TGTGCCAGCAGCTTAGGCTCGGGGGAAACAGATACGCAGTATTTT. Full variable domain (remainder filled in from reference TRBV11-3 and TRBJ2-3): EAGVVQSPRYKIIEKKQPVAFWCNPISGHNTLYWYLQNLGQGPELLIRYENEEAVDDSQLPKDRFSAERLKGVDSTLKIQPAELGDSAVYLCASSLGSGETDTQYFGPGTRLTVL.

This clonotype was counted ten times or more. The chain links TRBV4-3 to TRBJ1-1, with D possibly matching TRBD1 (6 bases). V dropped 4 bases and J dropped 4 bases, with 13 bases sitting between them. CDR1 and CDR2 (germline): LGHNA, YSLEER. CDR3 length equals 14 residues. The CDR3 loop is CASSLQRTATEAFF. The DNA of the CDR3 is TGCGCCAGCAGCCTCCAGAGGACAGCCACTGAAGCTTTCTTT.

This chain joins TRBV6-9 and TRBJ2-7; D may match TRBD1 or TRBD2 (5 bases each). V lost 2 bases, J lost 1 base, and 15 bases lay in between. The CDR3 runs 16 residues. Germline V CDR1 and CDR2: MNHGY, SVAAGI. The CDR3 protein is CASSYPTRDLSYEQYF. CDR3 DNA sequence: TGTGCCAGCAGTTATCCCACCCGGGACCTTTCCTACGAGCAGTACTTC.

The CDR3 nucleotides read TGTGCCAGCAGCTTAGAGGACCATCAGCCCCAGCATTTT. Translated: CASSLEDHQPQHF. The chain has TRBV7-6 and TRBJ1-5; D is uncertain. The V end was cut by 1 base, the J end by 5 bases, with 6 bases between. CDR3 length equals 13 residues. Germline CDR1 SGHVS, CDR2 FNYEAQ.

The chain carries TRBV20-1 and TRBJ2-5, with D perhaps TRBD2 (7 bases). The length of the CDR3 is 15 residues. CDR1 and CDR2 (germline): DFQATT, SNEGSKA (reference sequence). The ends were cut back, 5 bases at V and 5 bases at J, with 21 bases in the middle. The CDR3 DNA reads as TGCAGTGCTCCAGAAGGGGGGAGGGCCTACGAGACCCAGTACTTC. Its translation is CSAPEGGRAYETQYF.

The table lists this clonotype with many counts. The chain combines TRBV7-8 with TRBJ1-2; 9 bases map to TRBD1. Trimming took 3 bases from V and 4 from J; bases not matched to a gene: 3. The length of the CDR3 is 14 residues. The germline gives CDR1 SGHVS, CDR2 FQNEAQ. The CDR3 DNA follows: TGTGCCAGCAGCTTGGGACAGGGCCTCTATGGCTACACCTTC. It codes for CASSLGQGLYGYTF.

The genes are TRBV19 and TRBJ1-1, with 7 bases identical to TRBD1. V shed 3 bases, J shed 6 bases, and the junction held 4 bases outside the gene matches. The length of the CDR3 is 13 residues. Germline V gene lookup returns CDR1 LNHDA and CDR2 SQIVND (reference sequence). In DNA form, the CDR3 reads TGTGCCAGTAGTATCCAGGGGGATTCTGAAGCTTTCTTT. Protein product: CASSIQGDSEAFF. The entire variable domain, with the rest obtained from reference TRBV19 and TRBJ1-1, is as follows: DGGITQSPKYLFRKEGQNVTLSCEQNLNHDAMYWYRQDPGQGLRLIYYSQIVNDFQKGDIAEGYSVSREKKESFPLTVTSAQKNPTAFYLCASSIQGDSEAFFGQGTRLTVV.

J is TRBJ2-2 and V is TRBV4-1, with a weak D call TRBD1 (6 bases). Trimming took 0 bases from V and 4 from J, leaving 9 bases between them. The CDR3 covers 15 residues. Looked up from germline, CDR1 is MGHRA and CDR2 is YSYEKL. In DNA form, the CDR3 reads TGCGCCAGCAGCCAAGAGGGACACCCCACCGGGGAGCTGTTTTTT. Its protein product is CASSQEGHPTGELFF.

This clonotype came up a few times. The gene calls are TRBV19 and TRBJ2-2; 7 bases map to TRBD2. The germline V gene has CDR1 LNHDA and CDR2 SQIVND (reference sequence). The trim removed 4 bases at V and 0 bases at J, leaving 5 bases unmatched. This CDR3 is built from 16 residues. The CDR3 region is CASSTRLAPNTGELFF. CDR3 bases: TGTGCCAGTAGTACCCGACTAGCTCCGAACACCGGGGAGCTGTTTTTT.

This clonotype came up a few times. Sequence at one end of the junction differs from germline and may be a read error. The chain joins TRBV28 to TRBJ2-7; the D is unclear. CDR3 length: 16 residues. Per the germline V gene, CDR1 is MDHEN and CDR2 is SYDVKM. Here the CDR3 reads CASSLYGTLTFYEQYF. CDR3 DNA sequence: TGTGCCAGCAGCTTATACGGCACCCTGACTTTCTACGAGCAGTACTTC.

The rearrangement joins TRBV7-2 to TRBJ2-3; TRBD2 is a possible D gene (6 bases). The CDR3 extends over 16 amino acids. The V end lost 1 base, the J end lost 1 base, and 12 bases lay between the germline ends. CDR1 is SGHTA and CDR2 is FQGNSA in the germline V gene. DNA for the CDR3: TGTGCCAGCAGCTTAGGCAACGGGGGAGGCACAGATACGCAGTATTTT. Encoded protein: CASSLGNGGGTDTQYF.

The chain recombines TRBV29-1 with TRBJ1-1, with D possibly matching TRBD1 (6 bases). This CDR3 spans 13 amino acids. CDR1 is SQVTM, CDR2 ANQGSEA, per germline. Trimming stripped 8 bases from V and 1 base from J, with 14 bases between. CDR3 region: CSLIDRQNTEAFF. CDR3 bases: TGCAGCCTGATAGACAGGCAGAACACTGAAGCTTTCTTT.

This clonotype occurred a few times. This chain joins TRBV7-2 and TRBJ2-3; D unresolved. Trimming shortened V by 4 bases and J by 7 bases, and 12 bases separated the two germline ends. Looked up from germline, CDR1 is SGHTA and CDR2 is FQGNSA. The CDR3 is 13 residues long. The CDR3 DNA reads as TGTGCCAGCAGCTACATCAAAGAGAATACGCAGTATTTT. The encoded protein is CASSYIKENTQYF.

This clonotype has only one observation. In DNA form, the CDR3 reads TGCGCCAGCAGCTTGGCGACGGGGGCCACATACAATGAGCAGTTCTTC. The encoded protein is CASSLATGATYNEQFF. The chain couples TRBV5-1 to TRBJ2-1; D might be TRBD1 or TRBD2, each matching 6 bases. This CDR3 comprises 16 residues. Trimming took 0 bases from V and 4 from J, leaving 14 bases between them. Germline V gene lookup returns CDR1 SGHRS and CDR2 YFSETQ. Looking up the rest from reference TRBV5-1 and TRBJ2-1 gives the full variable domain: KAGVTQTPRYLIKTRGQQVTLSCSPISGHRSVSWYQQTPGQGLQFLFEYFSETQRNKGNFPGRFSGRQFSNSRSEMNVSTLELGDSALYLCASSLATGATYNEQFFGPGTRLTVL.

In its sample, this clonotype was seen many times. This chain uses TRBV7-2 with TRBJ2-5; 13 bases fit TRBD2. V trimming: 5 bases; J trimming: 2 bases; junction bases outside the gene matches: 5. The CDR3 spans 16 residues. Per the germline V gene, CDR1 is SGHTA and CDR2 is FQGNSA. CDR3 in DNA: TGTGCCAGCAGCCGCCGACTAGCGGGAGGACAAGAGACCCAGTACTTC. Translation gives CASSRRLAGGQETQYF. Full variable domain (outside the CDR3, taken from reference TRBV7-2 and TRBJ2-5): GAGVSQSPSNKVTEKGKDVELRCDPISGHTALYWYRQSLGQGLEFLIYFQGNSAPDKSGLPSDRFSAERTGGSVSTLTIQRTQQEDSAVYLCASSRRLAGGQETQYFGPGTRLLVL.

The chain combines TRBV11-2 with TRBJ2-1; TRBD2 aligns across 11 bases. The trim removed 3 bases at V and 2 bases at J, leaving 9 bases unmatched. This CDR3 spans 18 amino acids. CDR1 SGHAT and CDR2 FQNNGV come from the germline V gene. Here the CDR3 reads CASSLVAGGLSPYNEQFF. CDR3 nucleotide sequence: TGTGCCAGCAGCTTGGTAGCGGGAGGGCTTTCACCCTACAATGAGCAGTTCTTC. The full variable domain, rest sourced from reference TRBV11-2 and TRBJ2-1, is EAGVAQSPRYKIIEKRQSVAFWCNPISGHATLYWYQQILGQGPKLLIQFQNNGVVDDSQLPKDRFSAERLKGVDSTLKIQPAKLEDSAVYLCASSLVAGGLSPYNEQFFGPGTRLTVL.

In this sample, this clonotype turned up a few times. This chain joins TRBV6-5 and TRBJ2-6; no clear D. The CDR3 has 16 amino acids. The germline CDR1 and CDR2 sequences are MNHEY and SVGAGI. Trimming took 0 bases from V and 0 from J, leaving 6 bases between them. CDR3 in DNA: TGTGCCAGCAGTTACTCGACCATCTCTGGGGCCAACGTCCTGACTTTC. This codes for CASSYSTISGANVLTF.

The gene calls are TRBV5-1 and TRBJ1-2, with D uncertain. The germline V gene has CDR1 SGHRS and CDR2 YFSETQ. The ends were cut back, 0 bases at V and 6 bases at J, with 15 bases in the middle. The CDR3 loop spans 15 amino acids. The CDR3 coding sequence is TGCGCCAGCAGCTTGGCCGTCTCGGCAGCCCATGGCTACACCTTC. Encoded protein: CASSLAVSAAHGYTF.

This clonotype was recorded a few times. CDR3 protein: CASRKGLSTDTQYF. The CDR3 nucleotides read TGTGCCAGCAGGAAAGGACTCAGCACAGATACGCAGTATTTT. The genes are TRBV7-3 and TRBJ2-3; possibly TRBD2 for D (5 bases). The CDR3 runs 14 residues. V lost 6 bases and J lost 0, with 10 bases in between. Germline assignment: CDR1 SGHTA and CDR2 FQGTGA.

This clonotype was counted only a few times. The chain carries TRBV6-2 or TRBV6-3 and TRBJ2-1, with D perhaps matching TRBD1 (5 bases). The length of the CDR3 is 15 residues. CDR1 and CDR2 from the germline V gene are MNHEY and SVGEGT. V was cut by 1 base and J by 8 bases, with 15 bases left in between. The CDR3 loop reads CASSYWWGGGDEQFF. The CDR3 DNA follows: TGTGCCAGCAGTTACTGGTGGGGCGGTGGCGATGAGCAGTTCTTC.

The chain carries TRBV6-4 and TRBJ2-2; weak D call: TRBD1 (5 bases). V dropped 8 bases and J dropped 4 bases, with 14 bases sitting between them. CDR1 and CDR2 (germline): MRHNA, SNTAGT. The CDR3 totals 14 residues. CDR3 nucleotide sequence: TGTGCCAGCCGGCACAGGCAAGGCACCGGGGAGCTGTTTTTT. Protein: CASRHRQGTGELFF.

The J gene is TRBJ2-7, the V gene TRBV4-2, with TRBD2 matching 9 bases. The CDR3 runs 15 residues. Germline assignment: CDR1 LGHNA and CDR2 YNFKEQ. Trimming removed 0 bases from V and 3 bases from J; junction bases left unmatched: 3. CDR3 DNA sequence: TGTGCCAGCAGCCAAGATGCTAGCGGGATCTACGAGCAGTACTTC. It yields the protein CASSQDASGIYEQYF.

In DNA form, the CDR3 reads TGTGCCAGCAGCAAACCCGGCAGGGGTGGCAATCAGCCCCAGCATTTT. Protein: CASSKPGRGGNQPQHF. The chain combines TRBV7-2 with TRBJ1-5, with D possibly being TRBD1 (6 bases). This CDR3 is 16 amino acids long. Germline assignment: CDR1 SGHTA and CDR2 FQGNSA. The V gene lost 5 bases and the J gene lost 2 bases, with 16 bases spanning the gap.

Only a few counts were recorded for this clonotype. The CDR3 DNA follows: TGTGCCAGCAGCTTAATGGCGGGAGGATCCTACGAGCAGTACTTC. Translated, it gives CASSLMAGGSYEQYF. The chain recombines TRBV7-3 with TRBJ2-7; 8 positions agree with TRBD2. The germline CDR1 and CDR2 sequences are SGHTA and FQGTGA. With 1 base clipped from V and 1 base from J, the junction kept 3 bases outside the gene matches. There are 15 residues in the CDR3.

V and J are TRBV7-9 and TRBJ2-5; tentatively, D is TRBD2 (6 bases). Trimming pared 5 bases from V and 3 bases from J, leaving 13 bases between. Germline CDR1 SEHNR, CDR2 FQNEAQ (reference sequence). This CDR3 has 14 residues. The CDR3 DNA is TGTGCCAGCAGCCCGGGGGTAGGGGAAGAGACCCAGTACTTC. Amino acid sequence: CASSPGVGEETQYF.

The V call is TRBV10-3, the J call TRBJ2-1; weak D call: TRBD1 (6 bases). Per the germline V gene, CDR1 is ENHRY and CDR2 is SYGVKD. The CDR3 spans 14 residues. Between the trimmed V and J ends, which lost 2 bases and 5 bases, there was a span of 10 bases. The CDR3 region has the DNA TGTGCCATCAGTGAGCTCAGGGGAGACAATGAGCAGTTCTTC. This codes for CAISELRGDNEQFF.

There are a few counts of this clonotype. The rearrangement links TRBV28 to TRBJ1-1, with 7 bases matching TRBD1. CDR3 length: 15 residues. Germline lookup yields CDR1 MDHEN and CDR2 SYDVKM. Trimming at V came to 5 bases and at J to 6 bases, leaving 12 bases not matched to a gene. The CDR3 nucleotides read TGTGCCAGCAGTCCCCCGTCGACAGGGTTGCCTGAAGCTTTCTTT. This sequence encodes CASSPPSTGLPEAFF.

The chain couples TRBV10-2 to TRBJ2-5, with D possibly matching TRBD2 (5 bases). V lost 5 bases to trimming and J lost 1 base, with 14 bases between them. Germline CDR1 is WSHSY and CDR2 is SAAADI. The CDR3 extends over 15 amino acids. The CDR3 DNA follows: TGCGCCAGCAGTCTGGGAGTCAGCCTCCAAGAGACCCAGTACTTC. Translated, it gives CASSLGVSLQETQYF.

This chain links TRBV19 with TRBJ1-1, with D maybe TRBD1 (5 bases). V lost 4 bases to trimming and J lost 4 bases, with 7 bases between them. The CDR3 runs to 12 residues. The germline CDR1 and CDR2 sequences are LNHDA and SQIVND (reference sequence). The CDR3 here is CASSKTATEAFF. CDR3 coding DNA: TGTGCCAGTAGTAAGACAGCCACTGAAGCTTTCTTT.

CDR3 in amino acids: CASSEYRVKGSPLHF. CDR3 in DNA: TGTGCCAGCAGTGAGTACAGGGTGAAGGGATCACCCCTCCACTTT. The rearrangement links TRBV25-1 to TRBJ1-6, with a weak D call TRBD1 (6 bases). V lost 3 bases, J lost 10 bases, and 16 bases lay in between. Per the germline V gene, CDR1 is MGHDK and CDR2 is SYGVNS. The CDR3 has 15 amino acids.